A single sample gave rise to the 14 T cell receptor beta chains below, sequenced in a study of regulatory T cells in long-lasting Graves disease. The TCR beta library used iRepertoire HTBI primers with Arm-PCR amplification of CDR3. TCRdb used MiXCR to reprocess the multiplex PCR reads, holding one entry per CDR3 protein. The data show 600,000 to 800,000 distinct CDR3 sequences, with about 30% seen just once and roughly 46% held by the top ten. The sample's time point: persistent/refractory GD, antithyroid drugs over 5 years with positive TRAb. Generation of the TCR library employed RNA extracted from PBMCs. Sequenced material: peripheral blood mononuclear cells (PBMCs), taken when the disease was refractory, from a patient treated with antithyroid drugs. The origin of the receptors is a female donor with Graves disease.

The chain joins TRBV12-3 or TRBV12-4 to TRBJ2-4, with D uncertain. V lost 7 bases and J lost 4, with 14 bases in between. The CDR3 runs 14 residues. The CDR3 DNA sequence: TGTGCCAGCACCGCCACCGGACGAAAAAACATTCAGTACTTC. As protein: CASTATGRKNIQYF.

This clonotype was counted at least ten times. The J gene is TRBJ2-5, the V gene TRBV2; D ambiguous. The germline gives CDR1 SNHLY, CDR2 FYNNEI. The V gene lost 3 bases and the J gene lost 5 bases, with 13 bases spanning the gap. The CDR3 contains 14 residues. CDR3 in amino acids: CASSESDARETQYF. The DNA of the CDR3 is TGTGCCAGCAGTGAGAGCGACGCTAGGGAGACCCAGTACTTC. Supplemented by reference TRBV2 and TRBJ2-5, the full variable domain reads EPEVTQTPSHQVTQMGQEVILRCVPISNHLYFYWYRQILGQKVEFLVSFYNNEISEKSEIFDDQFSVERPDGSNFTLKIRSTKLEDSAMYFCASSESDARETQYFGPGTRLLVL.

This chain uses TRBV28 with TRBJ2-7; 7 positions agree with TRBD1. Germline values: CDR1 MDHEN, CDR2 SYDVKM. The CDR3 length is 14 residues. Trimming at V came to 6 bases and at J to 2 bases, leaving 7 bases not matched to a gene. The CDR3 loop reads CASRIRTGTYEQYF. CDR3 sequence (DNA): TGTGCCAGCAGGATCCGGACAGGAACCTACGAGCAGTACTTC.

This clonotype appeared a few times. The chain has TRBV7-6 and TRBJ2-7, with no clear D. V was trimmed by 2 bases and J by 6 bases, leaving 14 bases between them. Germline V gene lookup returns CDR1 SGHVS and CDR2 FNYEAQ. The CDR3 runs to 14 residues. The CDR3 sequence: CASSLKPLGREQYF. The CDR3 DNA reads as TGTGCCAGCAGCTTAAAACCTTTAGGGCGCGAGCAGTACTTC.

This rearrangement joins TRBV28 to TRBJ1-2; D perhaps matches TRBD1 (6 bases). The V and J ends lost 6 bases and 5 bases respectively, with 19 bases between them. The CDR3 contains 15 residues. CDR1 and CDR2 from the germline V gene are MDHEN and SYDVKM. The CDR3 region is CASSPLPGRGYGYTF. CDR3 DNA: TGTGCCAGCAGCCCCCTCCCTGGCAGGGGATATGGCTACACCTTC.

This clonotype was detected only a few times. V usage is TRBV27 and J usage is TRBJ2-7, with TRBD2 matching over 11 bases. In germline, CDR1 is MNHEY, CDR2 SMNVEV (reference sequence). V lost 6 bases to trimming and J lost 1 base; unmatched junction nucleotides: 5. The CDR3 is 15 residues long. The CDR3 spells CASSPTSGGSYEQYF. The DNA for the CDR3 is TGTGCCAGCAGCCCAACTAGCGGGGGATCCTACGAGCAGTACTTC.

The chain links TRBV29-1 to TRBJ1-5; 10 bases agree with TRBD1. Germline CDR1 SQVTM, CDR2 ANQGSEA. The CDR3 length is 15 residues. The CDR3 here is CTGTGAIRGNQPQHF. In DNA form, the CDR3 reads TGCACCGGGACAGGGGCGATTCGGGGCAATCAGCCCCAGCATTTT.

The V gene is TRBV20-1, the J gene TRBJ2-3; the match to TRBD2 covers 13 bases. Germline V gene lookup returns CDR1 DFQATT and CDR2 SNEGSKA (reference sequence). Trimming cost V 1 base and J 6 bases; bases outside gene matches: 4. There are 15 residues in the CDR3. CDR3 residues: CSARGTSGSWDTQYF. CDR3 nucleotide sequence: TGCAGTGCTAGAGGGACTAGCGGGAGTTGGGATACGCAGTATTTT.

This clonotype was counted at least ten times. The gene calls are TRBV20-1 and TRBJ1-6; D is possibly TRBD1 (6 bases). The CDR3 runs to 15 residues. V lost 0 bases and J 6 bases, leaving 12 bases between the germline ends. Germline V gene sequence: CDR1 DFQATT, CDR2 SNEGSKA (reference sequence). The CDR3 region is CSARDAGRGNSPLHF. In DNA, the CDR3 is TGCAGTGCTAGAGATGCCGGCAGGGGTAATTCACCCCTCCACTTT.

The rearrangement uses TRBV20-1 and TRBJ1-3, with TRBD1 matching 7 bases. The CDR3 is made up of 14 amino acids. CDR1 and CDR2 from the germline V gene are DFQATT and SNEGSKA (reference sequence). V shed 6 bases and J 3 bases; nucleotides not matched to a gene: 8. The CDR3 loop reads CSATKGGYGNTIYF. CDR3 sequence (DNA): TGCAGTGCCACCAAAGGGGGCTATGGAAACACCATATATTTT.

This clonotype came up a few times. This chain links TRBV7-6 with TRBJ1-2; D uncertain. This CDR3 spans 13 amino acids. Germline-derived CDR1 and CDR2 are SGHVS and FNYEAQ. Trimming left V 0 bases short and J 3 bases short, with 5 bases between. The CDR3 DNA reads TGTGCCAGCAGCTTAGCGCTGCACTATGGCTACACCTTC. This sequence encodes CASSLALHYGYTF. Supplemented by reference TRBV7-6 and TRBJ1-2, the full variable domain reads GAGVSQSPRYKVTKRGQDVALRCDPISGHVSLYWYRQALGQGPEFLTYFNYEAQQDKSGLPNDRFSAERPEGSISTLTIQRTEQRDSAMYRCASSLALHYGYTFGSGTRLTVV.

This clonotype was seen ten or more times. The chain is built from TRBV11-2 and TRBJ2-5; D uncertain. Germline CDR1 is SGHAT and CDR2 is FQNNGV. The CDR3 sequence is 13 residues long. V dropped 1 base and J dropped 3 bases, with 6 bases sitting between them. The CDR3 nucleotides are TGTGCCAGCAGCTTAGCAATCGAAGAGACCCAGTACTTC. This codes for CASSLAIEETQYF.

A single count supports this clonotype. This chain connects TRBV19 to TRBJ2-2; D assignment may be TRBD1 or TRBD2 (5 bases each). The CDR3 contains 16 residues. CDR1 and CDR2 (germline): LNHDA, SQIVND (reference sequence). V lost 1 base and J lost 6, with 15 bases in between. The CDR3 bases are TGTGCCAGTAGTATAGTTTCAGGGAGCTTATCCGGGGAGCTGTTTTTT. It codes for CASSIVSGSLSGELFF.

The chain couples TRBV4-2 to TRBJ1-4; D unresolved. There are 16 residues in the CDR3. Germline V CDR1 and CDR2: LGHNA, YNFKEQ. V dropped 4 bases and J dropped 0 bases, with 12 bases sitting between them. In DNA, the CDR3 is TGTGCCAGCAGCCGAAGCCCGGGAGCAACTAATGAAAAACTGTTTTTT. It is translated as CASSRSPGATNEKLFF.